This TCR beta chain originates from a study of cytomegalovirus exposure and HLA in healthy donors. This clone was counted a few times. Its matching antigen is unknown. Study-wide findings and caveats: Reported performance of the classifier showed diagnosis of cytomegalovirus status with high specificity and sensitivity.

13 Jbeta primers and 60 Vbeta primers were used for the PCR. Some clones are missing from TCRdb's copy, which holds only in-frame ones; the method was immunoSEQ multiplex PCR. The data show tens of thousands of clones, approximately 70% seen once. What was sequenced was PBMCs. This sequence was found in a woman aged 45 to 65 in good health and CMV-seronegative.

CDR3 nucleotide sequence: TGTGCCAGCAGCCTCAGGTTGTGGGATCAGCCCCAGCATTTT. It encodes CASSLRLWDQPQHF. V and J are TRBV6-5 and TRBJ1-5, with no clear D. The CDR3 is 14 amino acids. Looked up from germline, CDR1 is MNHEY and CDR2 is SVGAGI. V lost 6 bases, J lost 5 bases, and 14 bases lay in between.